These T cell receptor beta chains were read from a single sample in a study of technical replicates of blood from four donors. Clones were sequenced by immunoSEQ multiplex PCR, and TCRdb holds only the in-frame ones, with some missing. Of about 88,000 clones in the sample, 95% are singletons; the top ten hold roughly 0.34%. Sequencing was carried out using T cells isolated from PBMCs. The receptors derive from a human donor in good health. Each CDR3 is given with its conserved first and last residue. The order of the fields is J gene, D gene, V gene, clone size, CDR3 protein, CDR3 DNA. The D gene is left open where the match is weak. Clone size is given for some rows only: seen once, a few or many times, or a class if the clone is expanded.

>TRBJ1-5|.|TRBV15|.
CATSRATGLNQPQHF
TGTGCCACCAGCAGAGCGACAGGTCTGAATCAGCCCCAGCATTTT
>TRBJ1-1|.|TRBV10-3|few
CAISEAGTPNTEAFF
TGTGCCATCAGTGAGGCCGGGACACCAAACACTGAAGCTTTCTTT
>TRBJ2-7|.|TRBV2|.
CASNSSPDRHSYEQYF
TGTGCCAGCAACTCCTCGCCAGACAGGCACTCCTACGAGCAGTACTTC
>TRBJ2-7|TRBD2|TRBV5-1|few
CASSLSGSSYEQYF
TGCGCCAGCAGCTTGAGCGGGAGCTCCTACGAGCAGTACTTC
>TRBJ2-7|TRBD2|TRBV4-3|.
CASSQGGLVEQYF
TGCGCCAGCAGCCAAGGGGGACTAGTCGAGCAGTACTTC
>TRBJ2-1|TRBD2|TRBV19|.
CASSILGLASNEQFF
TGTGCCAGTAGTATATTGGGACTAGCTAGCAATGAGCAGTTCTTC
>TRBJ2-5|.|TRBV7-3|.
CASSLMASQETQYF
TGTGCCAGCAGCTTAATGGCCAGCCAAGAGACCCAGTACTTC
>TRBJ1-3|.|TRBV4-1|.
CASSQAPGGSGNTIYF
TGCGCCAGCAGCCAAGCCCCAGGAGGCTCTGGAAACACCATATATTTT
>TRBJ1-5|.|TRBV10-1|.
CASSDTPNQPQHF
TGCGCCAGCAGTGATACTCCAAATCAGCCCCAGCATTTT
>TRBJ2-1|TRBD2|TRBV20-1|.
CSADPSGRFF
TGCAGTGCTGACCCTAGCGGGAGGTTCTTC
>TRBJ2-3|.|TRBV7-6|once
CASSLKQRKSTDTQYF
TGTGCCAGCAGCTTAAAACAGCGGAAGAGCACAGATACGCAGTATTTT
>TRBJ2-7|.|TRBV21-1|.
CASSPRQGGDEQYF
TGTGCCAGCAGCCCACGACAGGGGGGCGACGAGCAGTACTTC
>TRBJ2-5|.|TRBV6-6|.
CASSYTVAEQETQYF
TGTGCCAGCAGTTACACCGTAGCGGAGCAAGAGACCCAGTACTTC
>TRBJ2-1|.|TRBV2|.
CASSEPGSYNEQFF
TGTGCCAGCAGTGAACCGGGCTCCTACAATGAGCAGTTCTTC
>TRBJ1-3|.|TRBV11-2|.
CASSRKGYPGYTIYF
TGTGCCAGCAGCCGAAAGGGATACCCGGGATACACCATATATTTT
>TRBJ2-1|.|TRBV11-3|.
CASSSRDWQFF
TGTGCCAGCAGCTCACGGGACTGGCAGTTCTTC